The 18 T cell receptor beta chains below come from one sample, sequenced in a study of blood T cell repertoires in COVID-19. Libraries were prepared by immunoSEQ multiplex PCR; TCRdb keeps only in-frame clonotypes and omits some of them. The sample consists of approximately 290,000 clones, approximately 85% of them appearing once. Source material: PBMCs or T cells enriched from blood (not recorded which). The receptor source for this set is a woman in her twenties or thirties who had recovered from COVID-19.

The chain couples TRBV15 to TRBJ2-7, with 10 positions matching TRBD2. The length of the CDR3 is 15 residues. Germline values: CDR1 LNHNV, CDR2 YYDKDF (reference sequence). J was trimmed by 6 bases and V by 3 bases; bases with no gene match: 8. CDR3 sequence reads: CATSRWGLAGGEQYF. CDR3 coding DNA: TGTGCCACCAGCAGGTGGGGGTTAGCGGGAGGCGAGCAGTACTTC.

V usage is TRBV6-5 and J usage is TRBJ1-4, with TRBD1 matching over 8 bases. The J segment lost 7 bases and the V segment lost 5 bases, leaving 6 bases of the junction unmatched. CDR1 MNHEY and CDR2 SVGAGI come from the germline V gene. CDR3 size: 14 residues. The CDR3, as DNA: TGTGCCAGCAGTAAGACAGGGGTTGGTGAAAAACTGTTTTTT. Its protein product is CASSKTGVGEKLFF.

The chain has TRBV19 and TRBJ2-1, with 7 bases lining up with TRBD2. CDR1 and CDR2 (germline): LNHDA, SQIVND (reference sequence). V gave up 6 bases and J gave up 0 bases; unmatched junction bases: 8. The CDR3 contains 16 residues. The CDR3 sequence: CASRGTSASSYNEQFF. As DNA, the CDR3 is TGTGCCAGTAGAGGAACTAGCGCAAGCTCCTACAATGAGCAGTTCTTC.

In its sample, this clone was seen once. The chain recombines TRBV24-1 with TRBJ2-3; weak D call: TRBD2 (6 bases). Per the germline V gene, CDR1 is KGHDR and CDR2 is SFDVKD. The V gene lost 0 bases and the J gene lost 7 bases, with 13 bases spanning the gap. CDR3 length equals 15 residues. CDR3 sequence: CATSDLQLAQNTQYF. The CDR3 DNA reads TGTGCCACCAGTGATTTGCAACTAGCACAAAATACGCAGTATTTT.

The rearrangement links TRBV7-9 to TRBJ1-1; a possible D gene is TRBD1 (6 bases). This CDR3 is built from 16 residues. From germline, CDR1 is SEHNR and CDR2 FQNEAQ (reference sequence). V dropped 2 bases and J dropped 1 base, with 14 bases sitting between them. CDR3 sequence: CASSLTDTGWNTEAFF. CDR3 bases: TGTGCCAGCAGCTTAACCGATACAGGGTGGAACACTGAAGCTTTCTTT.

The chain has TRBV6-5 and TRBJ1-4; D uncertain. This CDR3 is built from 14 residues. V dropped 6 bases and J dropped 4 bases, with 12 bases sitting between them. CDR1 is MNHEY and CDR2 is SVGAGI in the germline V gene. This CDR3 reads CASRSGRYNEKLFF. DNA of the CDR3: TGTGCCAGCAGATCGGGAAGATATAATGAAAAACTGTTTTTT.

The chain joins TRBV7-9 to TRBJ2-1; D perhaps matches TRBD2 (5 bases). CDR1 and CDR2 (germline): SEHNR, FQNEAQ (reference sequence). The V end lost 3 bases, the J end lost 8 bases, and 17 bases lay between the germline ends. There are 15 residues in the CDR3. The CDR3 protein is CASSLTGSIGDEQFF. CDR3 sequence (DNA): TGTGCCAGCAGCTTGACCGGGTCCATCGGGGATGAGCAGTTCTTC.

The CDR3 bases are TGTGCCAGTAGCCCGGACAGGGGGTTGGACGAGCAGTACTTC. Translated, it gives CASSPDRGLDEQYF. V usage is TRBV19 and J usage is TRBJ2-7, with 10 positions matching TRBD1. V was pared by 6 bases and J by 5 bases, with 7 bases of the junction left unmatched. The length of the CDR3 is 14 residues. Looked up from germline, CDR1 is LNHDA and CDR2 is SQIVND (reference sequence).

The CDR3 DNA reads TGTGCCATCAGTGGGCAAAATACCTACAATGAGCAGTTCTTC. This gives the protein CAISGQNTYNEQFF. The chain combines TRBV10-3 with TRBJ2-1; D uncertain. The V gene lost 4 bases and the J gene lost 2 bases, with 9 bases spanning the gap. This CDR3 region has 14 residues. The germline gives CDR1 ENHRY, CDR2 SYGVKD.

J is TRBJ2-5 and V is TRBV9; maybe TRBD1 (6 bases). The ends were cut back, 4 bases at V and 0 bases at J, with 16 bases in the middle. Germline lookup yields CDR1 SGDLS and CDR2 YYNGEE. CDR3 length: 16 amino acids. The CDR3 spells CASSPGQNKNQETQYF. The CDR3, as DNA: TGTGCCAGCAGCCCCGGACAGAACAAAAACCAAGAGACCCAGTACTTC.

The CDR3 sequence: CASGPEANTGELFF. CDR3 bases: TGTGCCAGCGGCCCTGAGGCGAACACCGGGGAGCTGTTTTTT. The chain links TRBV9 to TRBJ2-2; D is ambiguous. The CDR3 runs 14 residues. V was clipped by 7 bases and J by 0 bases, with 10 bases between them. Germline-derived CDR1 and CDR2 are SGDLS and YYNGEE.

The chain recombines TRBV5-1 with TRBJ1-1, with 8 bases that match TRBD1. The CDR3 has 15 amino acids. CDR1 is SGHRS and CDR2 is YFSETQ in the germline V gene. Trimming removed 1 base from V and 8 bases from J; junction bases left unmatched: 10. CDR3 nucleotides: TGCGCCAGCAGCTTGCCCCCTCCGACAGGGGACGAAGCTTTCTTT. Protein product: CASSLPPPTGDEAFF.

This sequence joins TRBV11-3 and TRBJ1-2; D is possibly TRBD1 (6 bases). CDR1 SGHNT and CDR2 YENEEA come from the germline V gene. Trimming shortened V by 7 bases and J by 4 bases, and 22 bases separated the two germline ends. The CDR3 runs to 16 residues. CDR3 bases: TGTGCCAGCAACCTCAGATCCGACAGGTCTCCCTATGGCTACACCTTC. This translates into CASNLRSDRSPYGYTF.

This chain uses TRBV6-5 with TRBJ2-5; perhaps TRBD1 as D (7 bases). The V gene's germline CDR1 is MNHEY and CDR2 SVGAGI. The CDR3 runs 15 residues. Trimming shortened V by 6 bases and J by 1 base, and 15 bases separated the two germline ends. This CDR3 reads CASRRAGQSQETQYF. DNA for the CDR3: TGTGCCAGCAGACGGGCGGGACAGAGCCAAGAGACCCAGTACTTC.

This chain connects TRBV28 to TRBJ2-1, with no clear D. The CDR3 runs to 13 residues. Germline CDR1 is MDHEN and CDR2 is SYDVKM. The germline V and J ends were trimmed by 5 bases and 8 bases, with 13 bases remaining between them. The CDR3 DNA reads as TGTGCCAGCAGTCGTGACACCTATGATGAGCAGTTCTTC. Encoded protein: CASSRDTYDEQFF.

The chain is built from TRBV25-1 and TRBJ1-3; 11 bases line up with TRBD1. There are 16 residues in the CDR3. Germline CDR1 and CDR2: MGHDK and SYGVNS. J was trimmed by 8 bases and V by 7 bases; bases with no gene match: 13. The CDR3 DNA reads as TGTGCCAGCACTTTCGAGGACAGGGGGCCGCGGGACACCATATATTTT. Protein product: CASTFEDRGPRDTIYF.

This clone appeared once. V is TRBV19 and J is TRBJ2-7, with 7 bases matching TRBD1. CDR1 is LNHDA and CDR2 is SQIVND in the germline V gene (reference sequence). The CDR3 is made up of 14 amino acids. V trimming: 4 bases; J trimming: 7 bases; junction bases outside the gene matches: 10. CDR3 residues: CASSTVRGLREQYF. As DNA, the CDR3 is TGTGCCAGTAGTACTGTAAGGGGGCTGAGGGAGCAGTACTTC.

The chain uses TRBV19 and TRBJ1-2; 8 bases agree with TRBD1. The CDR3 runs to 12 residues. Unmatched junction bases numbered 5, after V lost 8 bases and J lost 6 bases. CDR1 and CDR2 (germline): LNHDA, SQIVND (reference sequence). The CDR3 bases are TGTGCCAGTTGGACAGGGTTCCATGGCTACACCTTC. Translated, it gives CASWTGFHGYTF.